Below, one TCR beta chain is given with its context. Its antigen is undetermined. The sample originates from a study of T cells in Graves' hyperthyroidism and ophthalmopathy. Researchers took RNA transcripts and amplified the TCR beta CDR3 regions from them. When the TCR CDR3 underwent first-round RT-PCR, the HTBI primer set was used. MiXCR was run by TCRdb on the multiplex PCR reads, yielding one entry per CDR3 protein. The table has 500,000 to 800,000 distinct CDR3 sequences, roughly 15% seen once. Those patients with uncontrolled infection, other autoimmune disease, pregnancy or lactation were excluded. Clinical symptoms, serum thyroxine, TRAb, thyroid ultrasound and orbital computed tomography established diagnosis. The CDR3 is 15 amino acids. V dropped 5 bases and J dropped 1; count of bases not matched to a gene: 4. Germline V gene sequence: CDR1 LNHDA, CDR2 SQIVND (reference sequence). Findings and limits, study-wide: In blood, most of the thyroid clonotypes expanded above 0.001 were also present. It was a median about 6 months before onset that the model predicted ophthalmopathy.

This receptor was identified in a woman between 45 and 60 years old with Graves' ophthalmopathy. Sequencing was done on a sample of blood. The chain joins TRBV19 to TRBJ2-7, with 11 bases matching TRBD1. The CDR3 DNA reads TGTGCCAGTAGTGGCCGGGACAGGGGGTCCTACGAGCAGTACTTC. Protein product: CASSGRDRGSYEQYF.